What follows are 20 T cell receptor beta chains derived from one specimen sequenced in a study of shared clonotypes between healthy human individuals. Assay: immunoSEQ multiplex PCR; the TCRdb copy retains only in-frame clones and omits some. Among about 2,200,000 clones listed, roughly 91% were seen once. CD45RO negativity and positive selection for CCR7 defined naive CD8 cells, a population that excluded terminally differentiated effector memory CD45RA+ cells. Sequencing was performed on naive CD8+ T cells from PBMCs. The receptor source for this set is a man in his late teens or twenties in good health. Some clones in this sample may be carry-over from other donors' samples.

The chain carries TRBV28 and TRBJ1-4; no firm D call. There are 16 residues in the CDR3. The V gene's germline CDR1 is MDHEN and CDR2 SYDVKM. Between the trimmed V and J ends, which lost 5 bases and 2 bases, there was a span of 15 bases. This chain's CDR3 is CASSKGWAATNEKLFF. CDR3 coding DNA: TGTGCCAGCAGTAAGGGATGGGCGGCTACTAATGAAAAACTGTTTTTT.

V and J are TRBV6-6 and TRBJ2-7; possibly TRBD1 for D (5 bases). CDR1 is MNHNY and CDR2 is SVGAGI in the germline V gene (reference sequence). The CDR3 has 14 residues. The V end lost 0 bases, the J end lost 2 bases, and 8 bases lay between the germline ends. The CDR3 coding sequence is TGTGCCAGCAGTTACTCCGGACACCCCTACGAGCAGTACTTC. It translates to CASSYSGHPYEQYF.

V and J are TRBV7-8 and TRBJ2-1; TRBD2 agrees at 10 bases. The CDR3 length is 15 residues. V lost 4 bases and J lost 5; bases outside the gene matches: 5. Germline assignment: CDR1 SGHVS and CDR2 FQNEAQ. The CDR3: CASSSTSGTHNEQFF. The CDR3 DNA reads TGTGCCAGCAGCTCCACTAGCGGGACTCACAATGAGCAGTTCTTC.

Here the CDR3 reads CASSYHHEKLFF. The CDR3 DNA reads TGTGCCAGCAGTTACCATCATGAAAAACTGTTTTTT. The chain recombines TRBV6-6 with TRBJ1-4, with D unclear. V lost 2 bases to trimming and J lost 6 bases, with 4 bases between them. The length of the CDR3 is 12 residues. From germline, CDR1 is MNHNY and CDR2 SVGAGI (reference sequence).

This chain links TRBV6-5 with TRBJ2-2, with D hard to call. CDR3 length: 13 amino acids. Germline V CDR1 and CDR2: MNHEY, SVGAGI. With 2 bases removed from V and 5 bases from J, the gap between germline ends came to 6 bases. The DNA of the CDR3 is TGTGCCAGCAGTTACCCGTCTACCGGGGAGCTGTTTTTT. Amino acid sequence: CASSYPSTGELFF.

The chain combines TRBV5-6 with TRBJ1-2, with D unclear. The germline V gene encodes CDR1 SGHDT and CDR2 YYEEEE. Deletions cut 0 bases from V and 6 bases from J, with 9 bases between. This CDR3 region has 13 residues. DNA for the CDR3: TGTGCCAGCAGCTTGGAGGCAGTCGATGGCTACACCTTC. The encoded protein is CASSLEAVDGYTF.

This chain links TRBV28 with TRBJ2-1; tentatively, D is TRBD1 or TRBD2 (5 bases each). V was shortened by 8 bases and J by 1 base, with 12 bases between the two germline ends. The length of the CDR3 is 14 residues. Looked up from germline, CDR1 is MDHEN and CDR2 is SYDVKM. The CDR3 here is CASSSWGSYNEQFF. CDR3 in DNA: TGTGCCAGCTCGTCCTGGGGGTCCTACAATGAGCAGTTCTTC.

The chain links TRBV5-1 to TRBJ2-3; D assignment may be TRBD1 or TRBD2 (6 bases each). CDR1 is SGHRS and CDR2 is YFSETQ in the germline V gene. V dropped 2 bases and J dropped 2 bases, with 15 bases sitting between them. CDR3 length: 16 residues. CDR3 residues: CASSFRGDRNTDTQYF. For the CDR3, the DNA is TGCGCCAGCAGCTTTAGGGGGGATAGAAACACAGATACGCAGTATTTT.

The chain joins TRBV27 to TRBJ1-1, with a possible D match to TRBD1 (5 bases). In germline, CDR1 is MNHEY, CDR2 SMNVEV (reference sequence). The V gene lost 5 bases and the J gene lost 0 bases, with 13 bases spanning the gap. The length of the CDR3 is 15 residues. The CDR3 here is CASSVWGTLNTEAFF. As DNA, the CDR3 is TGTGCCAGCAGTGTGTGGGGGACTCTGAACACTGAAGCTTTCTTT.

This chain joins TRBV9 and TRBJ2-7; TRBD2 matches 10 bases. Germline-derived CDR1 and CDR2 are SGDLS and YYNGEE. This CDR3 spans 17 amino acids. V trimming: 4 bases; J trimming: 4 bases; junction bases outside the gene matches: 14. CDR3 bases: TGTGCCAGCAGCCCCCGGGGAGCGGGAGGGCCTTTATACGAGCAGTACTTC. Protein: CASSPRGAGGPLYEQYF.

The chain links TRBV28 to TRBJ2-7; either TRBD1 or TRBD2 may supply D (5 bases each). CDR3 length: 14 residues. Germline CDR1 reads MDHEN; CDR2 reads SYDVKM. The V end lost 2 bases, the J end lost 3 bases, and 11 bases lay between the germline ends. CDR3 residues: CASSLRGTYYEQYF. The DNA of the CDR3 is TGTGCCAGCAGTTTACGGGGCACGTACTACGAGCAGTACTTC.

This clone has a single count. This chain joins TRBV27 and TRBJ2-6, with D uncertain. CDR1 is MNHEY and CDR2 is SMNVEV in the germline V gene (reference sequence). V gave up 6 bases and J gave up 0 bases, with 15 bases separating them. There are 17 residues in the CDR3. In nucleotides, the CDR3 is TGTGCCAGCAGACTGGGAACAACCCGCTCTGGGGCCAACGTCCTGACTTTC. Translation gives CASRLGTTRSGANVLTF.

The genes are TRBV19 and TRBJ2-1, with D perhaps given as TRBD1 or TRBD2 (5 bases each). This CDR3 contains 15 residues. Germline-derived CDR1 and CDR2 are LNHDA and SQIVND (reference sequence). V was pared by 7 bases and J by 0 bases, with 13 bases between. The CDR3 DNA follows: TGTGCCAGTAAGACCGGGACCCACTCCTACAATGAGCAGTTCTTC. It specifies CASKTGTHSYNEQFF.

The genes are TRBV7-9 and TRBJ1-2, with D uncertain. The CDR3 runs to 15 residues. Trimming took 5 bases from V and 4 from J, leaving 17 bases between them. CDR1 SEHNR and CDR2 FQNEAQ come from the germline V gene (reference sequence). CDR3 sequence: CASSPGSDRVYGYTF. CDR3 DNA sequence: TGTGCCAGCAGCCCCGGTTCGGACCGAGTCTATGGCTACACCTTC.

A word on this clone: The same CDR3 also results from other DNA sequences found in this sample. The gene calls are TRBV11-2 and TRBJ2-7; D gene ambiguous. This CDR3 has 15 residues. Germline-derived CDR1 and CDR2 are SGHAT and FQNNGV. Trimming took off 1 base at V and 0 bases at J, with 10 bases between the two ends. CDR3 nucleotides: TGTGCCAGCAGCTTAGCCCCGGGTCCCTCCTACGAGCAGTACTTC. It codes for CASSLAPGPSYEQYF.

This sequence joins TRBV5-5 and TRBJ1-2, with D unclear. Per the germline V gene, CDR1 is SGHKS and CDR2 is YYEKEE (reference sequence). V was clipped by 7 bases and J by 4 bases, with 17 bases between them. The CDR3 has 14 amino acids. The CDR3 DNA follows: TGTGCCAGCTCTCATTCGCGAAAGACCTATGGCTACACCTTC. This codes for CASSHSRKTYGYTF.

The V gene is TRBV7-2, the J gene TRBJ1-4; D gene unclear. This CDR3 comprises 17 residues. CDR1 and CDR2 (germline): SGHTA, FQGNSA. V was pared by 1 base and J by 0 bases, with 12 bases between. The DNA of the CDR3 is TGTGCCAGCAGCTTAGTGTTTCAGCCTGCAACTAATGAAAAACTGTTTTTT. Residues: CASSLVFQPATNEKLFF.

This CDR3 is CASSTWDRGQQETQYF. CDR3 bases: TGTGCCAGTAGTACCTGGGACAGGGGGCAACAAGAGACCCAGTACTTC. The chain employs TRBV19 and TRBJ2-5; 12 bases agree with TRBD1. After removal of 4 bases from V and 2 bases from J, the junction contained 5 bases not matched to a gene. The CDR3 runs 16 residues. CDR1 and CDR2 (germline): LNHDA, SQIVND (reference sequence).

CDR3 DNA: TGTGCCAGCAGCCGCGGCCGGAGGGCCCTTGAGCAGTTCTTC. It codes for CASSRGRRALEQFF. The genes are TRBV7-9 and TRBJ2-1; D might be TRBD2 (6 bases). Trimming stripped 5 bases from V and 9 bases from J, with 17 bases between. The CDR3 is 14 amino acids. From germline, CDR1 is SEHNR and CDR2 FQNEAQ (reference sequence).

V usage is TRBV6-5 and J usage is TRBJ1-2; D gene uncertain. The CDR3 covers 15 residues. Germline values: CDR1 MNHEY, CDR2 SVGAGI. Trimming took 2 bases from V and 0 from J, leaving 10 bases between them. CDR3 coding DNA: TGTGCCAGCAGTTACGCGGACGGCGCTAACTATGGCTACACCTTC. Translation gives CASSYADGANYGYTF.